This T cell receptor (beta chain) is from a study of blood T cell repertoires in COVID-19. The repertoire was sequenced with immunoSEQ multiplex PCR; TCRdb's copy has only in-frame clones and lacks some. Of 380,000 or so clones listed, around 89% were seen once; the top ten hold more than 0.85%. Germline-derived CDR1 and CDR2 are SGDLS and YYNGEE. Deletions cut 4 bases from V and 2 bases from J, with 6 bases between. The CDR3 covers 13 residues. The source is a woman in her twenties or thirties with acute COVID-19. Source material: PBMCs or T cells enriched from blood (not recorded which). The chain employs TRBV9 and TRBJ2-2; no reliable D call. The CDR3 sequence is CASSSQNTGELFF. As DNA, the CDR3 is TGTGCCAGCAGCTCCCAAAACACCGGGGAGCTGTTTTTT.